This TCR beta chain was recorded in a study of cytomegalovirus exposure and HLA in healthy donors. Study results and limitations: Earlier findings revealed that most TCR beta V segments proved productive either about 87% or about 30% of the time. Exclusion applied to some V segments, including TRBV6-2 and TRBV6-3, as they were indistinguishable. A missense DCLRE1C variant was associated with V- and J-gene trimming of TCR beta chains in a later analysis, and an independent cohort replicated the association. Later, an analysis found that common viral pathogens appeared to be linked with several of the most significant clusters.

About this clone itself: As yet, its antigen is unknown.

13 Jbeta primers and 60 Vbeta primers were used for the PCR. The method was immunoSEQ multiplex PCR; TCRdb's version includes in-frame clones alone and lacks a portion of them. Its table lists 100,000 to 150,000 clones. The CDR3 consists of 15 residues. Germline-derived CDR1 and CDR2 are LNHDA and SQIVND (reference sequence). The V end lost 4 bases, the J end lost 0 bases, and 13 bases lay between the germline ends. The receptor was isolated from a man between 18 and 29 years old in good health and CMV-seronegative. Sequenced: PBMCs. This chain links TRBV19 with TRBJ2-7; tentative D call: TRBD2 (6 bases). This CDR3 is CASSTGEVGSYEQYF. CDR3 coding DNA: TGTGCCAGTAGTACCGGGGAGGTGGGCTCCTACGAGCAGTACTTC.